These 21 T cell receptor beta chains came from one sample sequenced in a study of brain T cells in children with intractable seizures. Generated by immunoSEQ multiplex PCR, the TCRdb table keeps only in-frame clones and is missing some. The repertoire holds 450 to 700 clones, with roughly 80% as singletons. Only cases whose brain tissue showed the highest T cell transcript signatures were sequenced. The material sequenced was resected brain tissue, taken at surgery. The receptors come from a boy aged 5-17 years with tuberous sclerosis and intractable seizures.

The rearrangement links TRBV4-2 to TRBJ1-4, with D possibly being TRBD1 (5 bases). The CDR3 is made up of 13 amino acids. Between the trimmed V and J ends, which lost 0 bases and 8 bases, there was a span of 7 bases. Germline CDR1 is LGHNA and CDR2 is YNFKEQ. The CDR3 loop reads CASSQDRGEKLFF. CDR3 nucleotide sequence: TGTGCCAGCAGCCAAGATCGGGGGGAAAAACTGTTTTTT.

Details on this clone: At one end the junction does not follow the germline gene, possibly because of a read error. J is TRBJ1-2 and V is TRBV11-2; D perhaps matches TRBD1 (6 bases). The CDR3 length is 13 residues. Per the germline V gene, CDR1 is SGHAT and CDR2 is FQNNGV. CDR3 DNA sequence: TGTGCCAGCCAGCTGGGGGCCGCGACTGGCTACAGCTTC. Translating it yields CASQLGAATGYSF. Filled out from reference TRBV11-2 and TRBJ1-2, the complete variable domain reads EAGVAQSPRYKIIEKRQSVAFWCNPISGHATLYWYQQILGQGPKLLIQFQNNGVVDDSQLPKDRFSAERLKGVDSTLKIQPAKLEDSAVYLCASQLGAATGYSFGSGTRLTVV.

This clone turned up a few times. CDR3: CASSRDLHSKEQYF. CDR3 DNA sequence: TGCGCCAGCAGCCGGGACTTGCACTCTAAAGAGCAGTACTTC. The gene calls are TRBV10-1 and TRBJ2-7, with D perhaps matching TRBD2 (6 bases). V gave up 6 bases and J gave up 7 bases, with 19 bases separating them. The germline gives CDR1 WNHNN, CDR2 SYGVQD (reference sequence). The CDR3 runs to 14 residues.

The chain links TRBV3-1 (or the pseudogene TRBV3-2) to TRBJ2-5; D is perhaps TRBD1 (6 bases). Germline V gives CDR1 LGHDT, CDR2 YNNKEL (reference sequence). V dropped 2 bases and J dropped 3 bases, with 10 bases sitting between them. The CDR3 is 14 amino acids. This chain's CDR3 is CASSQSQGKETQYF. CDR3 nucleotide sequence: TGTGCCAGCAGCCAATCCCAGGGGAAAGAGACCCAGTACTTC.

The chain carries TRBV19 and TRBJ2-3, with TRBD2 identical over 8 bases. The trim removed 3 bases at V and 4 bases at J, leaving 0 bases unmatched. Germline V gene lookup returns CDR1 LNHDA and CDR2 SQIVND (reference sequence). CDR3 length: 13 residues. The CDR3 bases are TGTGCCAGTAGTATGGGACTAGCAGATACGCAGTATTTT. Translation gives CASSMGLADTQYF.

This clone ranks as hyperexpanded. The gene calls are TRBV7-2 and TRBJ1-5; the D is unclear. The V end was cut by 1 base, the J end by 4 bases, with 14 bases between. Per the germline V gene, CDR1 is SGHTA and CDR2 is FQGNSA. The CDR3 contains 16 residues. The CDR3 nucleotides are TGTGCCAGCAGCTTAGAGGGTTTTCTTCTTAATCAGCCCCAGCATTTT. Residues: CASSLEGFLLNQPQHF.

This rearrangement joins TRBV4-3 to TRBJ1-6; D may be TRBD1 (5 bases). This CDR3 is built from 14 residues. Trimming left V 0 bases short and J 9 bases short, with 9 bases between. In germline, CDR1 is LGHNA, CDR2 YSLEER. The chain's CDR3 is CASSQDWGGSPLHF. The DNA for the CDR3 is TGCGCCAGCAGCCAAGATTGGGGGGGTTCACCCCTCCACTTT.

V usage is TRBV6-5 and J usage is TRBJ2-7, with D maybe TRBD1 (5 bases). The CDR3 sequence is 15 residues long. V lost 0 bases and J lost 3, with 12 bases in between. Germline CDR1 MNHEY, CDR2 SVGAGI. CDR3 sequence reads: CASSYSGQNHYEQYF. The DNA of the CDR3 is TGTGCCAGCAGTTACTCGGGGCAGAACCACTACGAGCAGTACTTC.

The chain recombines TRBV28 with TRBJ1-2; TRBD1 might be the D (6 bases). The germline gives CDR1 MDHEN, CDR2 SYDVKM. CDR3 length equals 12 residues. The ends were cut back, 11 bases at V and 6 bases at J, with 16 bases in the middle. This CDR3 reads CASGGATNGYTF. In DNA, the CDR3 is TGTGCCTCGGGGGGGGCCACTAATGGCTACACCTTC.

V is TRBV11-2 and J is TRBJ2-5; D uncertain. Germline V gene sequence: CDR1 SGHAT, CDR2 FQNNGV. The CDR3 loop spans 15 amino acids. Between the trimmed V and J ends, which lost 1 base and 5 bases, there was a span of 14 bases. The CDR3 region has the DNA TGTGCCAGCAGCTTAGGAGCGCGGAGATCCGAGACCCAGTACTTC. This codes for CASSLGARRSETQYF.

The V gene is TRBV4-1, the J gene TRBJ2-7; D may be TRBD2 (5 bases). Germline assignment: CDR1 MGHRA and CDR2 YSYEKL. The V gene lost 2 bases and the J gene lost 4 bases, with 12 bases spanning the gap. The CDR3 spans 14 residues. CDR3 in amino acids: CASSQPLEGYEQYF. DNA for the CDR3: TGCGCCAGCAGCCAACCACTAGAAGGGTACGAGCAGTACTTC.

This chain uses TRBV28 with TRBJ1-2, with 10 bases identical to TRBD1. This CDR3 contains 14 residues. V lost 6 bases, J lost 2 bases, and 3 bases stayed unmatched. The germline V gene encodes CDR1 MDHEN and CDR2 SYDVKM. The CDR3 DNA sequence: TGTGCCAGCAGCCTGACAGGGGGCAACTATGGCTACACCTTC. Amino acid sequence: CASSLTGGNYGYTF.

The chain couples TRBV18 to TRBJ2-7, with TRBD2 identical over 8 bases. The V and J ends lost 3 bases and 6 bases, in that order; junction bases with no gene match: 7. The CDR3 spans 14 residues. CDR1 is KGHSH, CDR2 LQKENI, per germline. This CDR3 is CASSPRGLALEQYF. The CDR3 DNA is TGTGCCAGCTCACCTCGCGGACTAGCTCTCGAGCAGTACTTC.

The J gene is TRBJ2-1, the V gene TRBV7-2; 8 nucleotides agree with TRBD1. CDR3 length: 16 residues. The trim removed 5 bases at V and 0 bases at J, leaving 6 bases unmatched. The germline CDR1 and CDR2 sequences are SGHTA and FQGNSA. CDR3 DNA: TGTGCCAGCAGCCTCCAAACAGGGGGCTCCTACAATGAGCAGTTCTTC. Translation gives CASSLQTGGSYNEQFF.

The V call is TRBV30, the J call TRBJ1-5, with a possible D match to TRBD1 (5 bases). The CDR3 is 13 residues long. The germline V gene has CDR1 GTSNPN and CDR2 SVGIG (reference sequence). V was shortened by 1 base and J by 12 bases, with 16 bases between the two germline ends. The CDR3 DNA reads as TGTGCCTGGAGTGAGCGGGGCCGTTTACTCCAGCATTTT. This sequence encodes CAWSERGRLLQHF. Looking up the rest from reference TRBV30 and TRBJ1-5 gives the full variable domain: SQTIHQWPATLVQPVGSPLSLECTVEGTSNPNLYWYRQAAGRGLQLLFYSVGIGQISSEVPQNLSASRPQDRQFILSSKKLLLSDSGFYLCAWSERGRLLQHFGDGTRLSIL.

The chain combines TRBV4-3 with TRBJ2-7; 7 nucleotides agree with TRBD2. CDR3 length: 16 amino acids. Germline V gene lookup returns CDR1 LGHNA and CDR2 YSLEER. J gave up 0 bases and V 0 bases, and 5 bases lay outside the gene matches. The CDR3 loop is CASSQDLGGSSYEQYF. The CDR3 DNA reads TGCGCCAGCAGCCAAGATCTCGGGGGGAGCTCCTACGAGCAGTACTTC.

The chain carries TRBV19 and TRBJ1-2; 9 nucleotides line up with TRBD1. The germline gives CDR1 LNHDA, CDR2 SQIVND (reference sequence). The CDR3 extends over 11 amino acids. CDR3 in DNA: TGTGCATCGGGACAGGGCAACGGCTACACCTTC. Its protein product is CASGQGNGYTF.

This sequence joins TRBV4-3 and TRBJ2-6; tentatively, D is TRBD1 (5 bases). V shed 0 bases and J shed 3 bases, with 12 bases lying between them. Per the germline V gene, CDR1 is LGHNA and CDR2 is YSLEER. CDR3 length: 17 residues. CDR3 region: CASSQDFQGYGANVLTF. In DNA, the CDR3 is TGCGCCAGCAGCCAAGATTTCCAGGGTTATGGGGCCAACGTCCTGACTTTC.

This chain connects TRBV29-1 to TRBJ2-7; D possibly matches TRBD1 or TRBD2 (5 bases each). The CDR3 is 12 residues long. Germline-derived CDR1 and CDR2 are SQVTM and ANQGSEA. The ends were cut back, 5 bases at V and 2 bases at J, with 10 bases in the middle. This CDR3 is CSVRWDAYEQYF. The DNA of the CDR3 is TGCAGCGTTCGGTGGGACGCCTACGAGCAGTACTTC.

This clone was seen once. This sequence joins TRBV11-3 and TRBJ2-1, with 7 nucleotides matching TRBD2. Trimming removed 5 bases from V and 6 bases from J; junction bases left unmatched: 10. The germline CDR1 and CDR2 sequences are SGHNT and YENEEA. The CDR3 totals 15 residues. The CDR3 DNA reads as TGTGCCAGCAGCCCCGAATCTAGCGGCCTCAATGAGCAGTTCTTC. Translating gives CASSPESSGLNEQFF.

This chain links TRBV29-1 with TRBJ2-7, with D possibly being TRBD1 or TRBD2 (5 bases each). The CDR3 sequence is 14 residues long. Per the germline V gene, CDR1 is SQVTM and CDR2 is ANQGSEA. V was trimmed by 1 base and J by 4 bases, leaving 14 bases between them. The CDR3 DNA follows: TGCAGCGTTGAAGCCGTGGGGCGGAGGTACGAGCAGTACTTC. The encoded protein is CSVEAVGRRYEQYF.